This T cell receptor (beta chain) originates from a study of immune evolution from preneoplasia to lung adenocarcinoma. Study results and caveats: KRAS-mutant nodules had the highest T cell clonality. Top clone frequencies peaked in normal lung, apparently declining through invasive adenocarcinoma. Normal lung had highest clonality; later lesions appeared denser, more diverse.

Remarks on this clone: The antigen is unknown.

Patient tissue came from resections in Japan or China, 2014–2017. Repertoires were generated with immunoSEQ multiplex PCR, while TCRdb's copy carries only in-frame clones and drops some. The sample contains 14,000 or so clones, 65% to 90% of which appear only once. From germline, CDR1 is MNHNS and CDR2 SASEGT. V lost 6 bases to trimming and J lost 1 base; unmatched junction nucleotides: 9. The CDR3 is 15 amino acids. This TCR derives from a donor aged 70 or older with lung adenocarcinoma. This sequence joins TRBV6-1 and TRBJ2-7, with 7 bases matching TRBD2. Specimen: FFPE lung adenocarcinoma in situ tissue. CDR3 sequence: CASRREGRGSYEQYF. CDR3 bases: TGTGCCAGCAGGAGGGAGGGGAGGGGTTCCTACGAGCAGTACTTC.